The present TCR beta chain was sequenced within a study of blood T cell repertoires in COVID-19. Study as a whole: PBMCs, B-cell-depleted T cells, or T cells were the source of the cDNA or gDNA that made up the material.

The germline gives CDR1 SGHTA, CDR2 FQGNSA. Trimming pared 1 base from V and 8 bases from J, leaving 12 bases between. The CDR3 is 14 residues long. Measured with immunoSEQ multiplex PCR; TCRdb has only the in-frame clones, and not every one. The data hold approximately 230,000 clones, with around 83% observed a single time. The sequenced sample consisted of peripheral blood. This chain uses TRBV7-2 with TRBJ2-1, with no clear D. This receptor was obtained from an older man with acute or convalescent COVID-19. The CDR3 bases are TGTGCCAGCAGCTTAGACCCGACACGACATGAGCAGTTCTTC. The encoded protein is CASSLDPTRHEQFF.